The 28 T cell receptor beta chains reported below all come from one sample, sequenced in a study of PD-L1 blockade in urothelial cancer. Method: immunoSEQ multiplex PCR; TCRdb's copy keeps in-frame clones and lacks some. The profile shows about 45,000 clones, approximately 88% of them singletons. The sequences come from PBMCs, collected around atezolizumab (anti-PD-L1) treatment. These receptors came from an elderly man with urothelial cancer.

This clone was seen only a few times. The CDR3 DNA reads TGTGCCTGGAGGTTTTCTAATGGAGCCTATGGCTACACCTTC. It translates to CAWRFSNGAYGYTF. The chain has TRBV30 and TRBJ1-2; D is unresolved. The V and J ends lost 3 bases and 4 bases respectively, with 15 bases between them. The CDR3 totals 14 residues. The germline V gene has CDR1 GTSNPN and CDR2 SVGIG (reference sequence).

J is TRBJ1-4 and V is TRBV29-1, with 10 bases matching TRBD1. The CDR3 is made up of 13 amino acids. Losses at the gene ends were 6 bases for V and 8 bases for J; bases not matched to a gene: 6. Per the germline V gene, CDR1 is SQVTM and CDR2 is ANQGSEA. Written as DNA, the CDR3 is TGCAGCGTACGGGACAGGGGTGGAGAAAAACTGTTTTTT. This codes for CSVRDRGGEKLFF.

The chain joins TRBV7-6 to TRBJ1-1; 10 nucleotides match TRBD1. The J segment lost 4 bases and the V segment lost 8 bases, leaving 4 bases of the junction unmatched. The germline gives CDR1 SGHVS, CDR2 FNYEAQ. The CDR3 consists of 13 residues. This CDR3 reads CASGQGEFTEAFF. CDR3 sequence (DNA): TGTGCCAGCGGACAGGGGGAGTTCACTGAAGCTTTCTTT.

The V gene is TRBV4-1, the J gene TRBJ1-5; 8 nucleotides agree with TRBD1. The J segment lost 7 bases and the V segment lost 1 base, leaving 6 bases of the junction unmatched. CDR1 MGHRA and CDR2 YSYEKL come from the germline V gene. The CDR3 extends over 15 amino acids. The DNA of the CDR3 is TGCGCCAGCAGCCAAGCGGGGACAGGTGGCCAGCCCCAGCATTTT. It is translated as CASSQAGTGGQPQHF.

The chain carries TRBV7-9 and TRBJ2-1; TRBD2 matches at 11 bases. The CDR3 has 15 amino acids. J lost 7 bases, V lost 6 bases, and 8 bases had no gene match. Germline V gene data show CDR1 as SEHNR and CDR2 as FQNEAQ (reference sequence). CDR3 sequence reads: CASRRLAGLLNEQFF. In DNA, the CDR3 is TGTGCCAGCAGGAGACTAGCGGGGTTATTGAATGAGCAGTTCTTC.

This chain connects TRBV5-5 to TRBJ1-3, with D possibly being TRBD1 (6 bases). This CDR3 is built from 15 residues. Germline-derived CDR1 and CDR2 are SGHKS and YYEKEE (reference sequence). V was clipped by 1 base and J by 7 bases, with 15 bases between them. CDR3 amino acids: CASSLIQGLGNTIYF. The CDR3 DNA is TGTGCCAGCAGCTTGATACAGGGTCTCGGCAACACCATATATTTT.

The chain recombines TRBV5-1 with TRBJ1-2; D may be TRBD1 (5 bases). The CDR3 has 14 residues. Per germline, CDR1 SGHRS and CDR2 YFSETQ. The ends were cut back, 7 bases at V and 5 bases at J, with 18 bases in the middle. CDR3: CASRESGAGYGYTF. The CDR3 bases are TGCGCCAGCCGCGAGAGTGGGGCGGGATATGGCTACACCTTC. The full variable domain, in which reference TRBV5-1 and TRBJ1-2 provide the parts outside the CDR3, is KAGVTQTPRYLIKTRGQQVTLSCSPISGHRSVSWYQQTPGQGLQFLFEYFSETQRNKGNFPGRFSGRQFSNSRSEMNVSTLELGDSALYLCASRESGAGYGYTFGSGTRLTVV.

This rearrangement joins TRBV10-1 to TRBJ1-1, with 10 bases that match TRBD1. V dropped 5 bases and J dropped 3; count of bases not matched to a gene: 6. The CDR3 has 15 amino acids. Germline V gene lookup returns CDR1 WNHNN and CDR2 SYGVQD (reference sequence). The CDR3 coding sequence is TGCGCCAGCAGTCCCGGGACAGGGGCGGACACTGAAGCTTTCTTT. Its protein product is CASSPGTGADTEAFF.

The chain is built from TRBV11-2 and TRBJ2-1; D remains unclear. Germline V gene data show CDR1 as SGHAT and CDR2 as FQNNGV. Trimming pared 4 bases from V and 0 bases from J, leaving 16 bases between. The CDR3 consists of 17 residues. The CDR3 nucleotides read TGTGCCAGCAGCTCCCCCCGGCGGAGCAGCTCCTACAATGAGCAGTTCTTC. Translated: CASSSPRRSSSYNEQFF.

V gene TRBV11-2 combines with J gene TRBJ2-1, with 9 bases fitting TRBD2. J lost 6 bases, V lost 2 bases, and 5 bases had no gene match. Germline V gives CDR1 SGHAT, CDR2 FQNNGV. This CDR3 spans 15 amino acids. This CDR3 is CASSLLGGRANEQFF. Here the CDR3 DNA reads TGTGCCAGCAGCTTATTAGGCGGGAGGGCCAATGAGCAGTTCTTC.

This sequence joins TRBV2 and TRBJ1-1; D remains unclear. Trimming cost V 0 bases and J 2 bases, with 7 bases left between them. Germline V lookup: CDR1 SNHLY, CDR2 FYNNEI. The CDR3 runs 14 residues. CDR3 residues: CASSEARGNTEAFF. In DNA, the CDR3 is TGTGCCAGCAGTGAAGCACGGGGAAACACTGAAGCTTTCTTT.

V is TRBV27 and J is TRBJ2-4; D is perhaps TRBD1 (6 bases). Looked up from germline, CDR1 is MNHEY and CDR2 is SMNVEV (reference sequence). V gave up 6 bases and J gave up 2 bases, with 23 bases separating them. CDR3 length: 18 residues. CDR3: CASSIGVHRVGTKNIQYF. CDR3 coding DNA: TGTGCCAGCAGCATAGGGGTTCACAGGGTAGGGACCAAAAACATTCAGTACTTC.

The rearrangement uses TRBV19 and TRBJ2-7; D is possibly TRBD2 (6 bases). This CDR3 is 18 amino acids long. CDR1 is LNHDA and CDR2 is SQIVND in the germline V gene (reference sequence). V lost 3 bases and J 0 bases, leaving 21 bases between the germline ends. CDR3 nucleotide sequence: TGTGCCAGTAGTATGAATCGTAGGGAGCGGGCGCACTCCTACGAGCAGTACTTC. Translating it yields CASSMNRRERAHSYEQYF.

The CDR3, as DNA: TGTGCCAGCAGCCCACAGGGAACTGGGGCCAACGTCCTGACTTTC. This encodes CASSPQGTGANVLTF. The gene calls are TRBV5-4 and TRBJ2-6; a possible D gene is TRBD1 (6 bases). V was clipped by 4 bases and J by 2 bases, with 10 bases between them. In germline, CDR1 is SGHNT, CDR2 YYREEE (reference sequence). The CDR3 sequence is 15 residues long.

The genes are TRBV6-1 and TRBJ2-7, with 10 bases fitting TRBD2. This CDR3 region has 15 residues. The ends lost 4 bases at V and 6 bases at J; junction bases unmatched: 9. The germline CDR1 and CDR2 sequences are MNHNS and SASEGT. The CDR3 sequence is CASSAQLAGTGEQYF. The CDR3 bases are TGTGCCAGCAGTGCTCAACTAGCGGGAACGGGCGAGCAGTACTTC.

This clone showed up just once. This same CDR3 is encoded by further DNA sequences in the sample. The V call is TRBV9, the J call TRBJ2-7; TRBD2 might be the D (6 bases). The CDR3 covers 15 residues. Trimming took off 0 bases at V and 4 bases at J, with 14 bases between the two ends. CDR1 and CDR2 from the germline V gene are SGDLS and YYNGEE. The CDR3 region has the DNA TGTGCCAGCAGCGTAGCCGGCGGGGACTCTTACGAGCAGTACTTC. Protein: CASSVAGGDSYEQYF.

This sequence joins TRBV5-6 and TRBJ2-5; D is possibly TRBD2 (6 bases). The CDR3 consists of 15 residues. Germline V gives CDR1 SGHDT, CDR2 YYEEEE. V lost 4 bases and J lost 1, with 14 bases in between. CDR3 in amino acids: CASSQTGGAQETQYF. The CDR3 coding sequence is TGTGCCAGCAGCCAAACGGGCGGGGCCCAAGAGACCCAGTACTTC. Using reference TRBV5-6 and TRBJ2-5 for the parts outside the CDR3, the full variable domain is DAGVTQSPTHLIKTRGQQVTLRCSPKSGHDTVSWYQQALGQGPQFIFQYYEEEERQRGNFPDRFSGHQFPNYSSELNVNALLLGDSALYLCASSQTGGAQETQYFGPGTRLLVL.

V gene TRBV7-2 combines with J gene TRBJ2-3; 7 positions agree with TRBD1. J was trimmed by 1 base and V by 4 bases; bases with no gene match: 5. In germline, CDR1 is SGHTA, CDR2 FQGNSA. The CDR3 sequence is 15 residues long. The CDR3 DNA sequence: TGTGCCAGCAGCTCCCGGACAGGCCGCACAGATACGCAGTATTTT. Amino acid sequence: CASSSRTGRTDTQYF.

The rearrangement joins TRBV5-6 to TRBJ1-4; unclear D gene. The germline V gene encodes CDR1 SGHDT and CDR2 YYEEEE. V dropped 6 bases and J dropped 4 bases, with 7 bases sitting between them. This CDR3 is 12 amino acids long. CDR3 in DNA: TGTGCCAGCACTCGGGGTAATGAAAAACTGTTTTTT. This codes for CASTRGNEKLFF.

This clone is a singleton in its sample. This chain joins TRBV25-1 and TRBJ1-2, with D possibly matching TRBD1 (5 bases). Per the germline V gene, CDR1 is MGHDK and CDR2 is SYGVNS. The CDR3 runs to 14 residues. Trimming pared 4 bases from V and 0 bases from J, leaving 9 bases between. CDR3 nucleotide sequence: TGTGCCAGCAGTGCGGCAGGGTCTAACTATGGCTACACCTTC. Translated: CASSAAGSNYGYTF.

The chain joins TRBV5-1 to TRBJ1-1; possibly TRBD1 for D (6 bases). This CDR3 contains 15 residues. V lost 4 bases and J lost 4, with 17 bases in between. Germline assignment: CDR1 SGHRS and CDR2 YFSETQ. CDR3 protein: CASSGTGLGVTEAFF. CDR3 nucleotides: TGCGCCAGCAGCGGTACAGGGTTAGGGGTCACTGAAGCTTTCTTT.

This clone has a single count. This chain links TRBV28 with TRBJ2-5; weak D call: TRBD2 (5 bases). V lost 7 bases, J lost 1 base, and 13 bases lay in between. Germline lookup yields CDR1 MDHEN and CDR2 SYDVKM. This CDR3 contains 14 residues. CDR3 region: CASTRWESQETQYF. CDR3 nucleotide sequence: TGTGCCAGCACTAGGTGGGAGTCCCAAGAGACCCAGTACTTC.

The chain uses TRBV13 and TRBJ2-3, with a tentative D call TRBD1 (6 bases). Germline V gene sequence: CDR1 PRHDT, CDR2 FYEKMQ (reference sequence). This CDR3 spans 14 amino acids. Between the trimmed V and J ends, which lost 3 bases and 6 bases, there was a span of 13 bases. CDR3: CASSLGADPDTQYF. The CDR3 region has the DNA TGTGCCAGCAGCTTGGGGGCTGATCCGGATACGCAGTATTTT.

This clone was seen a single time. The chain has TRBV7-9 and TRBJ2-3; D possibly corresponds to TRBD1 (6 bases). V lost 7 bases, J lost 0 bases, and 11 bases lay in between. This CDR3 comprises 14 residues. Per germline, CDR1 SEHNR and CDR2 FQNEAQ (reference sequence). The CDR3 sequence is CASKTTGSTDTQYF. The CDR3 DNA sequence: TGTGCCAGCAAGACTACAGGGAGCACAGATACGCAGTATTTT.

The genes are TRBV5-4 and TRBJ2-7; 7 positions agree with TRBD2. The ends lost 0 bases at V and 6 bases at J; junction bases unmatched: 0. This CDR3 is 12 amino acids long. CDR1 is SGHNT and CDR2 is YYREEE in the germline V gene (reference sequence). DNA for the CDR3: TGTGCCAGCAGCTTGGGGGGGGGCGAGCAGTACTTC. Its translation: CASSLGGGEQYF.

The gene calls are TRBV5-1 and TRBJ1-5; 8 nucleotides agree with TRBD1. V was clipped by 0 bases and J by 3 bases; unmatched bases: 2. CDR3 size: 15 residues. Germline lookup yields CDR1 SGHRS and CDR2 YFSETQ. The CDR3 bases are TGCGCCAGCAGCTTGGGACAGGGGATCAATCAGCCCCAGCATTTT. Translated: CASSLGQGINQPQHF.

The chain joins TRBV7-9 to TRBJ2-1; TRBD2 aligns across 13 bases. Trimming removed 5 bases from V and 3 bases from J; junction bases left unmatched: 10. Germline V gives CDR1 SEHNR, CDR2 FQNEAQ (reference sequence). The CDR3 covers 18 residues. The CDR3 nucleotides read TGTGCCAGCAGCGGACTAGCGGGAGTTCCCACCCTCTACAATGAGCAGTTCTTC. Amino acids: CASSGLAGVPTLYNEQFF. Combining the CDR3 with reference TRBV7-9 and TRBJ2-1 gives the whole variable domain DTGVSQNPRHKITKRGQNVTFRCDPISEHNRLYWYRQTLGQGPEFLTYFQNEAQLEKSRLLSDRFSAERPKGSFSTLEIQRTEQGDSAMYLCASSGLAGVPTLYNEQFFGPGTRLTVL.

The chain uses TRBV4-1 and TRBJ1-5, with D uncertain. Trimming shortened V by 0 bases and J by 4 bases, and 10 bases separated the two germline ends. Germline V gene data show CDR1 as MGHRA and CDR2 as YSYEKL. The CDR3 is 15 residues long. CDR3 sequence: CASSQDNAVNQPQHF. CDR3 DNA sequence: TGCGCCAGCAGCCAAGATAACGCAGTTAATCAGCCCCAGCATTTT.